The 20 T cell receptor beta chains in this list originate from one sample, sequenced in a study of T cell responses to AZD1222 COVID-19 vaccine. TCRdb keeps only in-frame clones here, not all; method: immunoSEQ multiplex PCR. Of 89,000 or so clones listed, under 95% are singletons. The specimen comprised peripheral blood, sampled 28 days after the second AZD1222 dose. These receptors were obtained from an adult who received the AZD1222 COVID-19 vaccine.

The J gene is TRBJ1-2, the V gene TRBV4-2; weak D call: TRBD1 (6 bases). V lost 6 bases, J lost 0 bases, and 8 bases lay in between. Germline CDR1 LGHNA, CDR2 YNFKEQ. The CDR3 loop spans 13 amino acids. The CDR3 is CASRRTANYGYTF. CDR3 nucleotides: TGTGCCAGCAGACGGACAGCTAACTATGGCTACACCTTC.

The V and J genes are TRBV10-3 and TRBJ2-1; D is perhaps TRBD1 or TRBD2 (5 bases each). V was pared by 0 bases and J by 12 bases, with 18 bases between. Germline CDR1 reads ENHRY; CDR2 reads SYGVKD. This CDR3 contains 15 residues. The CDR3, as DNA: TGTGCCATCAGTGAGTCTGTTGGGACCGTTTGGGGGCAGTTCTTC. Translation gives CAISESVGTVWGQFF.

The V gene is TRBV2, the J gene TRBJ2-1; TRBD1 matches 7 bases. V lost 3 bases, J lost 7 bases, and 6 bases stayed unmatched. Germline assignment: CDR1 SNHLY and CDR2 FYNNEI. The CDR3 has 14 amino acids. This CDR3 is CASSERTGKNEQFF. Here the CDR3 DNA reads TGTGCCAGCAGTGAGAGGACAGGCAAAAATGAGCAGTTCTTC.

The V gene is TRBV6-1, the J gene TRBJ1-2; no clear D. CDR1 MNHNS and CDR2 SASEGT come from the germline V gene. With 2 bases removed from V and 5 bases from J, the gap between germline ends came to 6 bases. The CDR3 sequence is 12 residues long. This CDR3 reads CASSERLYGYTF. The CDR3, as DNA: TGTGCCAGCAGTGAACGGCTTTATGGCTACACCTTC.

The chain joins TRBV5-5 to TRBJ1-2; D unclear. The CDR3 has 14 residues. The germline CDR1 and CDR2 sequences are SGHKS and YYEKEE (reference sequence). V was cut by 1 base and J by 0 bases, with 7 bases left in between. This CDR3 reads CASSLKGTNYGYTF. In DNA, the CDR3 is TGTGCCAGCAGCTTGAAAGGGACTAACTATGGCTACACCTTC.

A single count supports this clone. The chain carries TRBV3-1 (or the pseudogene TRBV3-2) and TRBJ2-3; no clear D. Germline CDR1 is LGHDT and CDR2 is YNNKEL (reference sequence). V was trimmed by 4 bases and J by 0 bases, leaving 8 bases between them. The CDR3 length is 14 residues. This chain's CDR3 is CASSPRSSTDTQYF. The CDR3 DNA follows: TGTGCCAGCAGCCCCCGATCTAGCACAGATACGCAGTATTTT.

The rearrangement uses TRBV27 and TRBJ1-1, with D perhaps TRBD1 (5 bases). Germline lookup yields CDR1 MNHEY and CDR2 SMNVEV (reference sequence). The germline V and J ends were trimmed by 8 bases and 1 base, with 11 bases remaining between them. This CDR3 has 13 residues. CDR3 sequence reads: CASFSGQNTEAFF. CDR3 DNA sequence: TGTGCCAGCTTTTCAGGACAGAACACTGAAGCTTTCTTT.

The chain is built from TRBV7-8 and TRBJ1-5, with TRBD1 as a possible D gene (6 bases). The CDR3 has 15 amino acids. Germline V gene lookup returns CDR1 SGHVS and CDR2 FQNEAQ. Trimming shortened V by 6 bases and J by 7 bases, and 19 bases separated the two germline ends. As DNA, the CDR3 is TGTGCCAGCAGTATAAGTCGGCAGGGGCAGCAGCCCCAGCATTTT. It translates to CASSISRQGQQPQHF.

The chain links TRBV10-3 to TRBJ2-2; D not certain. Germline assignment: CDR1 ENHRY and CDR2 SYGVKD. CDR3 length: 16 residues. V lost 3 bases and J lost 2, with 13 bases in between. CDR3 protein: CAISEFGPLNTGELFF. The CDR3, as DNA: TGTGCCATCAGTGAATTTGGGCCCCTTAACACCGGGGAGCTGTTTTTT.

The CDR3 DNA reads as TGCGCCAGCAGCTGGCTCGGGACCCTGAATCAGCCCCAGCATTTT. This encodes CASSWLGTLNQPQHF. J is TRBJ1-5 and V is TRBV5-1; D might be TRBD1 (5 bases). V was trimmed by 3 bases and J by 4 bases, leaving 14 bases between them. Germline CDR1 and CDR2: SGHRS and YFSETQ. The CDR3 loop spans 15 amino acids.

The J gene is TRBJ2-4, the V gene TRBV7-9; D call uncertain. Germline values: CDR1 SEHNR, CDR2 FQNEAQ (reference sequence). The CDR3 covers 14 residues. V lost 2 bases, J lost 4 bases, and 9 bases lay in between. The CDR3 loop reads CASSLPGMKNIQYF. CDR3 nucleotide sequence: TGTGCCAGCAGCTTACCGGGTATGAAAAACATTCAGTACTTC.

This chain links TRBV7-3 with TRBJ2-3; D may be TRBD1 (5 bases). Germline CDR1 is SGHTA and CDR2 is FQGTGA. There are 17 residues in the CDR3. V was clipped by 1 base and J by 2 bases, with 16 bases between them. This chain's CDR3 is CASSLNALGANTDTQYF. DNA for the CDR3: TGTGCCAGCAGCTTAAACGCCCTAGGGGCCAACACAGATACGCAGTATTTT. Supplemented by reference TRBV7-3 and TRBJ2-3, the full variable domain reads GAGVSQTPSNKVTEKGKYVELRCDPISGHTALYWYRQSLGQGPEFLIYFQGTGAADDSGLPNDRFFAVRPEGSVSTLKIQRTERGDSAVYLCASSLNALGANTDTQYFGPGTRLTVL.

This chain joins TRBV7-9 and TRBJ1-3, with D perhaps matching TRBD1 (5 bases). V was trimmed by 5 bases and J by 4 bases, leaving 15 bases between them. The V gene's germline CDR1 is SEHNR and CDR2 FQNEAQ (reference sequence). This CDR3 spans 15 amino acids. CDR3: CASSPGGSRGNTIYF. In DNA, the CDR3 is TGTGCCAGCAGCCCCGGGGGGTCGAGAGGAAACACCATATATTTT. The full variable domain, completed using reference TRBV7-9 and TRBJ1-3, is DTGVSQNPRHKITKRGQNVTFRCDPISEHNRLYWYRQTLGQGPEFLTYFQNEAQLEKSRLLSDRFSAERPKGSFSTLEIQRTEQGDSAMYLCASSPGGSRGNTIYFGEGSWLTVV.

The chain links TRBV11-3 to TRBJ2-5, with D perhaps TRBD2 (6 bases). CDR1 and CDR2 from the germline V gene are SGHNT and YENEEA. V was trimmed by 1 base and J by 7 bases, leaving 10 bases between them. The CDR3 is 13 residues long. CDR3 in amino acids: CASSLGGGVTQYF. In DNA form, the CDR3 reads TGTGCCAGCAGCTTAGGGGGAGGAGTGACCCAGTACTTC.

The genes are TRBV18 and TRBJ1-1; 9 bases are shared with TRBD1. The germline V gene encodes CDR1 KGHSH and CDR2 LQKENI. This CDR3 has 14 residues. V shed 5 bases, J shed 6 bases, and the junction held 7 bases outside the gene matches. This CDR3 is CASSGDRAVSEAFF. CDR3 nucleotide sequence: TGTGCCAGCTCAGGGGACAGGGCCGTGTCTGAAGCTTTCTTT.

This clone was recorded a few times. The chain employs TRBV2 and TRBJ2-1; D uncertain. The CDR3 spans 12 residues. CDR1 is SNHLY, CDR2 FYNNEI, per germline. Between the trimmed V and J ends, which lost 4 bases and 4 bases, there was a span of 5 bases. The CDR3 spells CASSVGYNEQFF. The CDR3 DNA reads TGTGCCAGCAGTGTTGGTTACAATGAGCAGTTCTTC.

The chain joins TRBV9 to TRBJ2-5; D not certain. The CDR3 runs 15 residues. The V gene's germline CDR1 is SGDLS and CDR2 YYNGEE. V was pared by 3 bases and J by 6 bases, with 18 bases between. The CDR3 reads CASSAFHSVGQTQYF. The DNA for the CDR3 is TGTGCCAGCAGCGCCTTCCACTCTGTGGGCCAGACCCAGTACTTC.

The chain uses TRBV5-1 and TRBJ2-1; 8 nucleotides line up with TRBD2. The ends lost 0 bases at V and 5 bases at J; junction bases unmatched: 4. The CDR3 is 15 residues long. Germline CDR1 reads SGHRS; CDR2 reads YFSETQ. CDR3 loop: CASSLALAGHNEQFF. The CDR3 nucleotides are TGCGCCAGCAGCTTGGCGCTAGCGGGTCACAATGAGCAGTTCTTC.

The gene calls are TRBV5-1 and TRBJ2-3, with TRBD2 identical over 7 bases. The V gene's germline CDR1 is SGHRS and CDR2 YFSETQ. V lost 3 bases to trimming and J lost 3 bases; unmatched junction nucleotides: 10. This CDR3 is 16 amino acids long. In nucleotides, the CDR3 is TGCGCCAGCAGCTCCCAAGCCGTGGGGGGGACAGATACGCAGTATTTT. Protein product: CASSSQAVGGTDTQYF.

The chain uses TRBV7-9 and TRBJ2-7, with 10 bases lining up with TRBD2. J gave up 6 bases and V 1 base, and 0 bases lay outside the gene matches. The germline gives CDR1 SEHNR, CDR2 FQNEAQ (reference sequence). The CDR3 runs 13 residues. In DNA, the CDR3 is TGTGCCAGCAGCTTAGGGACTAGCGGCGAGCAGTACTTC. Translating gives CASSLGTSGEQYF.